This T cell receptor beta chain emerged from a study of T cells in localized non-small cell lung cancer. Study observations and caveats: Appearances in adjacent lung were noted for a median 57 of the top 100 tumor clones. Longer survival (overall) was linked to higher T cell density in blood.

Generated by immunoSEQ multiplex PCR, the TCRdb table keeps only in-frame clones and is missing some. The sample yields approximately 35,000 clones, 92% seen once. Looked up from germline, CDR1 is SGHNT and CDR2 is YENEEA. Germline trimming cut 3 bases from V and 9 bases from J; bases unmatched to any gene: 5. This CDR3 is 15 amino acids long. Of note for this clone: The antigen remains undetermined.

The chain couples TRBV11-3 to TRBJ2-4; 13 nucleotides align to TRBD2. The origin of this receptor is an older female donor with stage I lung adenocarcinoma. Sequences were derived from peripheral blood, sampled before any cancer treatment. CDR3 sequence (DNA): TGTGCCAGCAGCTTTACTAGCGGGGGGGCCGGCATTCAGTACTTC. Amino acids: CASSFTSGGAGIQYF. Complete variable domain (other parts from reference TRBV11-3 and TRBJ2-4): EAGVVQSPRYKIIEKKQPVAFWCNPISGHNTLYWYLQNLGQGPELLIRYENEEAVDDSQLPKDRFSAERLKGVDSTLKIQPAELGDSAVYLCASSFTSGGAGIQYFGAGTRLSVL.